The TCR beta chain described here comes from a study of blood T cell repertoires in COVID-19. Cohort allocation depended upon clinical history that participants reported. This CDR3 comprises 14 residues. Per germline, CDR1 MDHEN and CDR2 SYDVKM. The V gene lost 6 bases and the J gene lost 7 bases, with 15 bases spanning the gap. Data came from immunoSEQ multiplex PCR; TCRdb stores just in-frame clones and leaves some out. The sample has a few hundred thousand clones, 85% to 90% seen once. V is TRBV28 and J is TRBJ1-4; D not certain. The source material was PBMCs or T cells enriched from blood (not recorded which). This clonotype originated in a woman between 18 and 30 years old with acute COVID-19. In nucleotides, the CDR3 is TGTGCCAGCAGCAGGCACGGGAGGAGTGAAAAACTGTTTTTT. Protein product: CASSRHGRSEKLFF. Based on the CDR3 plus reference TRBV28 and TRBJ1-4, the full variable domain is DVKVTQSSRYLVKRTGEKVFLECVQDMDHENMFWYRQDPGLGLRLIYFSYDVKMKEKGDIPEGYSVSREKKERFSLILESASTNQTSMYLCASSRHGRSEKLFFGSGTQLSVL.